This T cell receptor (beta chain) was sequenced in a study of cytomegalovirus exposure and HLA in healthy donors. Study-level information: Out of about 410 genotyped donors, less than 85% belonged to the Caucasian-associated ancestry cluster.

The PCR was carried out with 60 Vbeta primers and 13 Jbeta primers. Clones were sequenced by immunoSEQ multiplex PCR, and TCRdb holds only the in-frame ones, with some missing. The sample has 110,000 to 150,000 clones, roughly three quarters seen once. A remark on this clone: The antigen remains undetermined.

Regarding the study as a whole: No immune exposure information besides CMV serostatus was available.

Sequenced material: PBMCs. The receptor was derived from a woman aged 40 to 50 in good health and CMV-seronegative.

CDR3 bases: TGTGCCAGCAGCTCGGGACTAGCGGGGGCCGCGAACACCGGGGAGCTGTTTTTT. This sequence encodes CASSSGLAGAANTGELFF. The chain carries TRBV11-2 and TRBJ2-2; TRBD2 matches 14 bases. J lost 0 bases, V lost 4 bases, and 4 bases had no gene match. Per the germline V gene, CDR1 is SGHAT and CDR2 is FQNNGV. CDR3 length: 18 amino acids.